The TCR beta chain under discussion was sequenced for a study of T-cell memory formation after mild COVID-19. Study in general: TCR clusters mostly belonged to single donors.

V was trimmed by 7 bases and J by 0 bases, leaving 15 bases between them. Per germline, CDR1 SGDLS and CDR2 YYNGEE. This CDR3 is built from 15 residues. Study results and limitations: From day 15 to 85, contracting clones were balanced between CD4 and CD8, whereas later expanders leaned toward CD4+. Cross-reactive memory seemingly joined, as some responding clones were found in pre-infection memory.

One entry per CDR3 protein, called by TCRdb with MiXCR from the 5' RACE reads. The sample has 400,000 to 450,000 distinct CDR3 sequences, roughly 17% seen once; the top ten hold approximately 21%. This clonotype was recorded only once. Its antigen is not identified. V usage is TRBV9 and J usage is TRBJ2-3, with D tentatively TRBD1 or TRBD2 (5 bases each). The source material was PBMCs or a T cell subset sorted from them (not recorded which). The receptor was isolated from a man younger than 35 who had mild COVID-19 (a few samples of this study predate the infection). Cell type and time point are not known. CDR3 sequence reads: CASLRGESSTDTQYF. DNA for the CDR3: TGTGCCAGCCTGAGGGGAGAATCTAGCACAGATACGCAGTATTTT.